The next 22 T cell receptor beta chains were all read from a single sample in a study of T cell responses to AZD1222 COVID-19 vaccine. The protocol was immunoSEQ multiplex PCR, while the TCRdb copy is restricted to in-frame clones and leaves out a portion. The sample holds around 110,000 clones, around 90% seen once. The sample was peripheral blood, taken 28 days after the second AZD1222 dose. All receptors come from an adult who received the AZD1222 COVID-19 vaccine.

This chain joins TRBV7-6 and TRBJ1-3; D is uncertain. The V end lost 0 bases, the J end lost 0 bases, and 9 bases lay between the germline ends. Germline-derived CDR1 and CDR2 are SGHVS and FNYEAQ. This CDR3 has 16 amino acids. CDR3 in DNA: TGTGCCAGCAGCTTAGCGCGGGCAGACTCTGGAAACACCATATATTTT. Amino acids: CASSLARADSGNTIYF.

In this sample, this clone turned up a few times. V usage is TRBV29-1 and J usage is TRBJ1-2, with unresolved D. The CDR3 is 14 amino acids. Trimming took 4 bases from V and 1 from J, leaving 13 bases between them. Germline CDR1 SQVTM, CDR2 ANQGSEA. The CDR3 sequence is CSVGTLSLNYGYTF. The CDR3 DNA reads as TGCAGCGTTGGAACCCTGAGCCTTAACTATGGCTACACCTTC.

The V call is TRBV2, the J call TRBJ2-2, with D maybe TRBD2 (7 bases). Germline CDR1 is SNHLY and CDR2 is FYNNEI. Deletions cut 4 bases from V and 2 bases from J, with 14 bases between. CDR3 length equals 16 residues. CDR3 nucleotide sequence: TGTGCCAGCAGTGCCGCGGGGGCACATAACACCGGGGAGCTGTTTTTT. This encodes CASSAAGAHNTGELFF.

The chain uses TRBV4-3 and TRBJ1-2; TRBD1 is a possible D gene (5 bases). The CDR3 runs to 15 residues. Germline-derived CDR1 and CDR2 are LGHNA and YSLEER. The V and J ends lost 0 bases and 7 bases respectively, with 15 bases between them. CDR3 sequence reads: CASSQEYGANVGYTF. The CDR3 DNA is TGCGCCAGCAGCCAAGAATATGGGGCGAATGTTGGCTACACCTTC.

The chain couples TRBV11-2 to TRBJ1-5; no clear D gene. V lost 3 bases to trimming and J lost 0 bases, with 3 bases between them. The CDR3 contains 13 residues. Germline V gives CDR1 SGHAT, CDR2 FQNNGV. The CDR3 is CASSFSSNQPQHF. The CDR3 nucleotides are TGTGCCAGCAGCTTCAGTAGCAATCAGCCCCAGCATTTT.

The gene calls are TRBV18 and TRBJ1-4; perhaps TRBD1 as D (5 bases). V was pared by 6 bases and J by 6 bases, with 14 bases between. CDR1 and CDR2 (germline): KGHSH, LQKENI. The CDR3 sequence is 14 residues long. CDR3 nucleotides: TGTGCCAGCTCGGGAGGGGTATTCGATGAAAAACTGTTTTTT. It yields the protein CASSGGVFDEKLFF.

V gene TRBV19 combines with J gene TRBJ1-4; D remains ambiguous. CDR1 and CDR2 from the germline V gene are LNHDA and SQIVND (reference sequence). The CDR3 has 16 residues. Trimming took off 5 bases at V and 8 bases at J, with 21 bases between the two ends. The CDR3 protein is CASSGLDILIREKLFF. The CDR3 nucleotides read TGTGCCAGTAGTGGCTTAGACATCCTGATAAGGGAAAAACTGTTTTTT.

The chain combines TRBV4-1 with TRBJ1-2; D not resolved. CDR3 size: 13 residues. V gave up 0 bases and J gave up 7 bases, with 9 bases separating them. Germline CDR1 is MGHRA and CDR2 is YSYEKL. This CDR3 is CASSQDAGSGYTF. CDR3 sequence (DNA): TGCGCCAGCAGCCAAGATGCGGGGAGTGGCTACACCTTC.

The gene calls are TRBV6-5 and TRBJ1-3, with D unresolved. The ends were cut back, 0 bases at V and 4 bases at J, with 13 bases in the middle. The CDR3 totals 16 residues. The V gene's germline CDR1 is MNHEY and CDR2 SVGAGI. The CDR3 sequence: CASSYSMAGSGNTIYF. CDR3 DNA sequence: TGTGCCAGCAGTTACTCGATGGCGGGCAGCGGAAACACCATATATTTT.

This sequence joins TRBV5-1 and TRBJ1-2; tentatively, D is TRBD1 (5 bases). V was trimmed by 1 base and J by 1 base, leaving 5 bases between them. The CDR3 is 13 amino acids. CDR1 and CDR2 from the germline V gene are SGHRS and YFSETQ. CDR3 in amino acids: CASSLQGNYGYTF. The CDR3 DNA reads TGCGCCAGCAGCTTGCAGGGTAACTATGGCTACACCTTC.

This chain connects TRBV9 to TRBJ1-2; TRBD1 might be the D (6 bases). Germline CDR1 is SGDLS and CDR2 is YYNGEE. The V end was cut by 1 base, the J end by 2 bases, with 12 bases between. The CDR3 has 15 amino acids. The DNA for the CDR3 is TGTGCCAGCAGCGTATTTGAGGGGGAGAACTATGGCTACACCTTC. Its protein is CASSVFEGENYGYTF.

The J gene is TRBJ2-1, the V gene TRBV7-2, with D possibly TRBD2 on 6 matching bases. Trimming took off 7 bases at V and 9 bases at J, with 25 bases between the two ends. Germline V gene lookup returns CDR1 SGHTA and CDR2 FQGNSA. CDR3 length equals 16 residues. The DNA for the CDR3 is TGTGCCAGCATCCTGAGGGCCGTCGGCCGGCGGGGTGAGCAGTTCTTC. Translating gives CASILRAVGRRGEQFF.

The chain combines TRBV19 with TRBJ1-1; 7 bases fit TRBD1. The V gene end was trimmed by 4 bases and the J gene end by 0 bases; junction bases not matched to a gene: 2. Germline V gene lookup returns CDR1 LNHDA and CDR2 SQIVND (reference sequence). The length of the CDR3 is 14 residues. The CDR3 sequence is CASSTGQLNTEAFF. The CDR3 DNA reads TGTGCCAGTAGTACGGGACAGCTGAACACTGAAGCTTTCTTT.

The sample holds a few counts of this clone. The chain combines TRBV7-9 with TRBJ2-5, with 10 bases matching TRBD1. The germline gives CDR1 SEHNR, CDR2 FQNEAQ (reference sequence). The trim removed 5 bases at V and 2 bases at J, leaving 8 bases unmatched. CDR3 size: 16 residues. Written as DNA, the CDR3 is TGTGCCAGCAGCCCAGCGGGGACAGGGGTTCAAGAGACCCAGTACTTC. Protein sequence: CASSPAGTGVQETQYF.

CDR3 in DNA: TGTGCCAGCAGCCCGGGACAGGGTTGGGGTGGCTACACCTTC. It encodes CASSPGQGWGGYTF. V and J are TRBV5-6 and TRBJ1-2, with 9 bases aligning to TRBD1. Germline-derived CDR1 and CDR2 are SGHDT and YYEEEE. This CDR3 region has 14 residues. After removal of 4 bases from V and 7 bases from J, the junction contained 8 bases not matched to a gene.

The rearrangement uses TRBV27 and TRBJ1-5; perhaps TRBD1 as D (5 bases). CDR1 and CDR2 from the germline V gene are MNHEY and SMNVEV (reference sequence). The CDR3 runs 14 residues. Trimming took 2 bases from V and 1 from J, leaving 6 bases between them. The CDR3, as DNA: TGTGCCAGCAGTTTAGGGACCAGCAATCAGCCCCAGCATTTT. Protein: CASSLGTSNQPQHF.

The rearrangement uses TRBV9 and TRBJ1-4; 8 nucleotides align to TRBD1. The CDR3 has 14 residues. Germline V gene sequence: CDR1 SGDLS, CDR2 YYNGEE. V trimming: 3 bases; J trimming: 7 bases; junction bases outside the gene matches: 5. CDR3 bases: TGTGCCAGCAGCGGTACAGGGGGTGGTGAAAAACTGTTTTTT. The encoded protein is CASSGTGGGEKLFF.

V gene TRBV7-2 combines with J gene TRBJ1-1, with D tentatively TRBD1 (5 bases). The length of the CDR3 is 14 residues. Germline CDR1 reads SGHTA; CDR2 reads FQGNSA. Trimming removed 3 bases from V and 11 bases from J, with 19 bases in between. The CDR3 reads CASSFGAAGRWAFF. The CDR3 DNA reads TGTGCCAGCAGCTTCGGGGCGGCAGGGCGGTGGGCTTTCTTT.

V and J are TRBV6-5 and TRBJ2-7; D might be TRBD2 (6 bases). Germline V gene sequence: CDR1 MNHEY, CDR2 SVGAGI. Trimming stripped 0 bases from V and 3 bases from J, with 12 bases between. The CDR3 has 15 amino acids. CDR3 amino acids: CASSYSPGASYEQYF. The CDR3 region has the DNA TGTGCCAGCAGTTACTCTCCGGGAGCTAGCTACGAGCAGTACTTC.

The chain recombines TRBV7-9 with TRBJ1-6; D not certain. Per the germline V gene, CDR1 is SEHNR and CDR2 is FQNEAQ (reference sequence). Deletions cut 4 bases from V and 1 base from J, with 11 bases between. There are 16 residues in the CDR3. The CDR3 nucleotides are TGTGCCAGCAGCTATCGTCGGGGTTCCTATAATTCACCCCTCCACTTT. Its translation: CASSYRRGSYNSPLHF.

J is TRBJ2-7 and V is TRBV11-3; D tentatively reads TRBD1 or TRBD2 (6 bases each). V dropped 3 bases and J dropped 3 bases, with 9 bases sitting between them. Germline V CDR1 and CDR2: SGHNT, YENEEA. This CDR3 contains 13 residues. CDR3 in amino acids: CASSLEGGYEQYF. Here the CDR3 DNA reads TGTGCCAGCAGCTTGGAGGGGGGCTACGAGCAGTACTTC.

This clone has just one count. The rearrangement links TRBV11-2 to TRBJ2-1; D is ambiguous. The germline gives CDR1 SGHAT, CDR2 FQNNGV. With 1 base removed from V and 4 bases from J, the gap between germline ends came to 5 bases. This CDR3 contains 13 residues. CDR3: CASSLASYNEQFF. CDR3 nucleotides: TGTGCCAGCAGCTTAGCCAGTTACAATGAGCAGTTCTTC.